This passage covers 2 T cell receptor beta chains from one sample sequenced in a study of T cell repertoires in cytomegalovirus infection. These receptors' antigens are unknown. TCRdb redid the calling of the reads with MiXCR, one entry per CDR3 protein. This repertoire shows about 700,000 distinct CDR3 sequences, 33% found once; its top ten account for about 20%. The sequencing here drew on cultured PBMCs, taken from culture after CMV antigen stimulation. The receptor set was obtained from a human donor in good health (CMV status not recorded). Some clones in this sample may be carry-over from other donors' samples.

This clonotype has ten or more counts. The rearrangement links TRBV7-2 to TRBJ2-7; 7 nucleotides match TRBD1. The CDR3 has 15 amino acids. Germline V gene sequence: CDR1 SGHTA, CDR2 FQGNSA. J was trimmed by 0 bases and V by 5 bases; bases with no gene match: 7. The CDR3 sequence: CASSEQTGLSYEQYF. The CDR3 DNA sequence: TGTGCCAGCAGCGAACAGACAGGGCTCTCCTACGAGCAGTACTTC. Looking up the rest from reference TRBV7-2 and TRBJ2-7 gives the full variable domain: GAGVSQSPSNKVTEKGKDVELRCDPISGHTALYWYRQSLGQGLEFLIYFQGNSAPDKSGLPSDRFSAERTGGSVSTLTIQRTQQEDSAVYLCASSEQTGLSYEQYFGPGTRLTVT.

This clonotype has at least ten counts. V and J are TRBV7-8 and TRBJ1-1; D remains ambiguous. Trimming took 7 bases from V and 0 from J, leaving 12 bases between them. The CDR3 runs 14 residues. CDR1 and CDR2 from the germline V gene are SGHVS and FQNEAQ. The CDR3 region is CASKEVGMNTEAFF. CDR3 bases: TGTGCCAGCAAGGAAGTGGGGATGAACACTGAAGCTTTCTTT.